Reported below is one TCR beta chain. Treatment meaning: 15 to 20 received Ad26.COV2.S at low or high dose, single or two shots; about 5 received placebo; per-sample allocation not given. Samples came from day 63 after the first vaccine or placebo injection. This specimen comes from a study of Ad26.COV2.S vaccination and SARS-CoV-2 variants. Libraries were prepared by immunoSEQ multiplex PCR; TCRdb keeps only in-frame clonotypes and omits some of them. The sample lists about 460,000 clones, 80% to 90% occurring once. There are 12 residues in the CDR3. V was shortened by 4 bases and J by 11 bases, with 13 bases between the two germline ends. CDR1 and CDR2 (germline): SGHTA, FQGTGA.

The chain joins TRBV7-3 to TRBJ2-3, with D possibly being TRBD1 (5 bases). Sequencing was performed on peripheral blood, taken in a trial of Ad26.COV2.S vaccine versus placebo. The receptor was isolated from a person aged 18-60 years who received the Ad26.COV2.S COVID-19 vaccine or a placebo. The CDR3 spells CASSWDSGMQYF. As DNA, the CDR3 is TGTGCCAGCAGCTGGGATTCAGGGATGCAGTATTTT.